This is a list of T cell receptor beta chains from one sample in a study of T cells expressing NK-cell markers. TCRdb reprocessed the 5' RACE reads, with one entry per CDR3 protein and no DNA. The listing contains 300,000 to 500,000 distinct CDR3 sequences. Sequencing was done on a sample of blood T cells: a sorted CD56 or NKG2C T cell subset, CD4+ or CD8+ T cells, or bulk PBMC T cells (not recorded which). The source of these receptors is a woman aged 50 to 60 in good health. Each CDR3 is given with its conserved first and last residue.

TRBV3-1,TRBJ2-3,17,CASSQESLAGVGDTQYF
TRBV29-1,TRBJ1-5,13,CSVAGGPGQPQHF
TRBV19,TRBJ2-1,13,CASGRDSGNEQFF
TRBV12-3/TRBV12-4,TRBJ2-2,16,CASSGVWPHSGGELFF
TRBV11-3,TRBJ1-1,16,CASSFSHLQGNTEAFF
TRBV3-1,TRBJ2-3,17,CASSQGRASGSGDTQYF
TRBV6-5,TRBJ2-7,12,CASRQGGYEQYF
TRBV10-3,TRBJ2-3,18,CAISVSLIASGSGNTQYF
TRBV7-8,TRBJ2-7,14,CASSLDWSSYEQYF
TRBV7-8,TRBJ2-5,16,CASSPQSFGSVETQYF
TRBV5-1,TRBJ2-4,16,CASSLGYGAAKNIQYF
TRBV28,TRBJ1-3,14,CASSPHGSGNTIYF
TRBV15,TRBJ2-2,16,CATSRQSGGNTGELFF
TRBV6-5,TRBJ1-2,12,CASSDRVLGYTF
TRBV12-3/TRBV12-4,TRBJ1-6,13,CASGVQGNSPLHF
TRBV5-6,TRBJ2-7,15,CASSRRGGLRYEQYF
TRBV7-8,TRBJ2-3,18,CASSLGSGRARGTDTQYF
TRBV19,TRBJ2-1,15,CASSMGIADNNEQFF
TRBV3-1,TRBJ1-1,14,CASTLRDRVTEAFF
TRBV10-3,TRBJ1-3,14,CAISESNSGNTIYF
TRBV27,TRBJ2-2,13,CASSLKWTGELFF
TRBV9,TRBJ1-2,12,CASSVEAGEYTF
TRBV12-3/TRBV12-4,TRBJ1-6,15,CASSLGTLYNSPLHF
TRBV25-1,TRBJ2-5,16,CASKKGWGASQETQYF
TRBV9,TRBJ2-1,15,CASSRGLGGANEQFF
TRBV3-1,TRBJ1-6,14,CASSQGHSGSPLHF
TRBV18,TRBJ1-3,15,CASSPGENSGNTIYF
TRBV11-2,TRBJ2-1,12,CASSRDAYEQFF
TRBV6-5,TRBJ2-1,15,CASSTGTGNWDEQFF
TRBV9,TRBJ1-6,13,CASSRDNNSPLHF
TRBV2,TRBJ2-1,13,CASSEVRGGNAFF
TRBV4-1,TRBJ2-6,16,CASSQGTSPGANVLTF
TRBV12-3/TRBV12-4,TRBJ1-2,13,CASSFNKNYGYTF
TRBV10-1,TRBJ1-1,15,CASSAIGALNTEAFF
TRBV11-2,TRBJ2-4,16,CASSRLAGVSKNIQYF
TRBV5-1,TRBJ2-2,16,CASSLKQQLNTGELFF
TRBV6-6,TRBJ1-1,17,CASAHAPSQGLDTEAFF
TRBV18,TRBJ1-1,13,CASSPPGGAEAFF
TRBV24-1,TRBJ1-6,16,CATRPDGEVGNSPLHF
TRBV12-5,TRBJ1-1,14,CASGLQETGTEAFF
TRBV29-1,TRBJ1-1,12,CSVQQGRTEAFF
TRBV6-4,TRBJ2-3,15,CASSVTRQGGDTQYF
TRBV14,TRBJ2-5,14,CASSQWFQVETQYF
TRBV30,TRBJ2-5,11,CAWRQTETQYF
TRBV12-3/TRBV12-4,TRBJ1-1,12,CASRPGLPEAFF
TRBV27,TRBJ2-5,18,CASSARIRTGGSEETQYF
TRBV29-1,TRBJ2-7,13,CSVDLGGFDEQYF
TRBV9,TRBJ2-5,14,CASSVGGGQETQYF
TRBV5-1,TRBJ2-3,15,CASRSEGFSTDTQYF
TRBV5-6,TRBJ2-1,12,CASSYQGNEQFF
TRBV11-1,TRBJ2-3,14,CASTWRGSTDTQYF
TRBV5-1,TRBJ2-7,14,CASSYEGDGYEQYF
TRBV5-1,TRBJ1-1,16,CASSLGTGTPNTEAFF
TRBV5-1,TRBJ1-4,14,CASSAGLSNEKLFF
TRBV4-1,TRBJ2-5,16,CASSPLPQDKKETQYF
TRBV25-1,TRBJ2-2,14,CASSVFENTGELFF
TRBV20-1,TRBJ2-1,23,CSARDKFLRQAPLAGGLYNEQFF
TRBV20-1,TRBJ2-6,19,CSARGAGQETSSGANVLTF
TRBV29-1,TRBJ2-3,15,CSVEVTGGQADTQYF